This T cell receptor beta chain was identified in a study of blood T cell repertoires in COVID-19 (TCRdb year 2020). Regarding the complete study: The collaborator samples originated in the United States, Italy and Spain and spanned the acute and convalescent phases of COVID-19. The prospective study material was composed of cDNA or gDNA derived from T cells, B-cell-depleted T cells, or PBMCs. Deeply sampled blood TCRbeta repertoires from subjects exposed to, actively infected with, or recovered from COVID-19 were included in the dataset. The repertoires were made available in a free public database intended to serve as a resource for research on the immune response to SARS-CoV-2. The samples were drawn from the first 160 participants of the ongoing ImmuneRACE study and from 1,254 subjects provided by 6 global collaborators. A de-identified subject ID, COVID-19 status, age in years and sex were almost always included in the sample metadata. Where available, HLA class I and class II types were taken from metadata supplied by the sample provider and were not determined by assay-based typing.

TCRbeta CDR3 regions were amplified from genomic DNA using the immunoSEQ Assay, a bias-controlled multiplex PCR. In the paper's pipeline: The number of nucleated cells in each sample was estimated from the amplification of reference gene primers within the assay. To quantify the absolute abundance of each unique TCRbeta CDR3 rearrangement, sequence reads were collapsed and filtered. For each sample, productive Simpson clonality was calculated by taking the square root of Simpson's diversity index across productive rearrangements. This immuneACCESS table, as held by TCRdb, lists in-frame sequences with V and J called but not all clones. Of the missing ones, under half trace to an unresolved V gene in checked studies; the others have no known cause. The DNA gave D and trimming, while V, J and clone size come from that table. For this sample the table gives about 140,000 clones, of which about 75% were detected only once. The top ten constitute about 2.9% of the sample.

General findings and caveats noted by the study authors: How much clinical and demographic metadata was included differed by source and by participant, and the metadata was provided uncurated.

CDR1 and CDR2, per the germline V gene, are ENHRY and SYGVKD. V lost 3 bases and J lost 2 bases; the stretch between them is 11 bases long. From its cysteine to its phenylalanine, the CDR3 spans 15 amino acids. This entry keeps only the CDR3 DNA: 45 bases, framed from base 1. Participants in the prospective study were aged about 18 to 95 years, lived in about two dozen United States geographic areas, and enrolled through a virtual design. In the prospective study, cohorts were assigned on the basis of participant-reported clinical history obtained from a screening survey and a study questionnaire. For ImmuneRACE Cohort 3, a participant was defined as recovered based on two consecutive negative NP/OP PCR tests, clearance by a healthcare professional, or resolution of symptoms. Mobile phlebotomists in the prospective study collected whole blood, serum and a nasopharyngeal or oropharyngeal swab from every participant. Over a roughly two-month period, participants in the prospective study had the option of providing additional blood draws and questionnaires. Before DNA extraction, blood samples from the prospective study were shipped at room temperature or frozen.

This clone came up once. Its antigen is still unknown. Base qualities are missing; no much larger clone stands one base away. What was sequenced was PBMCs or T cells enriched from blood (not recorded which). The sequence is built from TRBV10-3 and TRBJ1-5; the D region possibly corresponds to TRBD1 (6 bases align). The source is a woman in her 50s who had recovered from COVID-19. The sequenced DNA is TGTGCCATCAGTGACAGGGGAACGGGCAATCAGCCCCAGCATTTT. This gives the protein CAISDRGTGNQPQHF.